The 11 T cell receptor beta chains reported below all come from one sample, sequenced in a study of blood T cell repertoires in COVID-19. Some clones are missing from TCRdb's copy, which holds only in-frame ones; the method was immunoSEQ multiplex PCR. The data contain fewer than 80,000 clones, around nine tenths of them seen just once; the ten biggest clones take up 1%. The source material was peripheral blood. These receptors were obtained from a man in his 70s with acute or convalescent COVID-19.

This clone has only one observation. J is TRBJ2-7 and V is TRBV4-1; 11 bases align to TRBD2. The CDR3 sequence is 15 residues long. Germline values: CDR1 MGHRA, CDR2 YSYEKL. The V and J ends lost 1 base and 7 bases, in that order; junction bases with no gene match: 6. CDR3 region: CASSQGLAGFKEQYF. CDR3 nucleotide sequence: TGCGCCAGCAGCCAAGGACTAGCGGGATTTAAAGAGCAGTACTTC.

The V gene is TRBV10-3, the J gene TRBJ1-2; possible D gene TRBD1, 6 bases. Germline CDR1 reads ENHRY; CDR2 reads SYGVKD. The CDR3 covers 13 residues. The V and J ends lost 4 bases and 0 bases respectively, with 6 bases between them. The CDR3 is CAISGTANYGYTF. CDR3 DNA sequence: TGTGCCATCAGTGGGACAGCTAACTATGGCTACACCTTC.

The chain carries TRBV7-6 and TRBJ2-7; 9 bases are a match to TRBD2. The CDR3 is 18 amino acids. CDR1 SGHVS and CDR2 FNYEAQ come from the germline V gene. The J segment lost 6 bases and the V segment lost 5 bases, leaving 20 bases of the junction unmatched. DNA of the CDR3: TGTGCCAGCAGCCCTCCGGGCGGGGGGGCAGAATTCTCAAGCGAGCAGTACTTC. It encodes CASSPPGGGAEFSSEQYF. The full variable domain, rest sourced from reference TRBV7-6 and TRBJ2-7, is GAGVSQSPRYKVTKRGQDVALRCDPISGHVSLYWYRQALGQGPEFLTYFNYEAQQDKSGLPNDRFSAERPEGSISTLTIQRTEQRDSAMYRCASSPPGGGAEFSSEQYFGPGTRLTVT.

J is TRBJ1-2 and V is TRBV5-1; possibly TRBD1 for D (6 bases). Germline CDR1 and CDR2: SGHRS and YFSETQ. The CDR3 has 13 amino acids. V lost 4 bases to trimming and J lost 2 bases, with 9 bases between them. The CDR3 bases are TGCGCCAGCAGCCTCGGACAGAACTATGGCTACACCTTC. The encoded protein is CASSLGQNYGYTF.

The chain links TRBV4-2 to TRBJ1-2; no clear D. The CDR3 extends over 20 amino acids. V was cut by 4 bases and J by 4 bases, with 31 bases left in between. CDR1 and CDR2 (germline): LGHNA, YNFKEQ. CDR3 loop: CASSPRLGSSQEGEGYGYTF. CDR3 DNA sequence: TGTGCCAGCAGCCCTAGACTGGGCTCCTCCCAGGAGGGAGAGGGCTATGGCTACACCTTC.

In nucleotides, the CDR3 is TGTGCCAGCAGCCAAGATGGGGGGAGGGCTGGGGCCAACGTCCTGACTTTC. Encoded protein: CASSQDGGRAGANVLTF. The chain employs TRBV3-1 (or the pseudogene TRBV3-2) and TRBJ2-6, with 7 bases aligning to TRBD2. The germline V gene has CDR1 LGHDT and CDR2 YNNKEL (reference sequence). This CDR3 spans 17 amino acids. V dropped 0 bases and J dropped 2; count of bases not matched to a gene: 4.

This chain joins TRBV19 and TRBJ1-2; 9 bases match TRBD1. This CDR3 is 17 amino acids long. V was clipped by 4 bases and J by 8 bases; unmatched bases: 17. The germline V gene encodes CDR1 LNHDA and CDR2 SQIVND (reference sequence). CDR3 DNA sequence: TGTGCCAGTAGTACGAATTCGGACAGGGGCGCCCGGAGGGGCTACACCTTC. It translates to CASSTNSDRGARRGYTF.

CDR3 nucleotide sequence: TGTGCCAGCAGTCTACTAGCGGGAGGATCCGATGAGCAGTTCTTC. Translating it yields CASSLLAGGSDEQFF. The chain combines TRBV28 with TRBJ2-1, with 12 bases that match TRBD2. The germline CDR1 and CDR2 sequences are MDHEN and SYDVKM. V dropped 5 bases and J dropped 8; count of bases not matched to a gene: 7. This CDR3 has 15 residues.

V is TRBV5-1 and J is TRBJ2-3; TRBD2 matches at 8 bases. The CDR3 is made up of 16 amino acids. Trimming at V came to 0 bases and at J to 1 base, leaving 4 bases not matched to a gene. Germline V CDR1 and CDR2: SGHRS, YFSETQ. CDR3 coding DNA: TGCGCCAGCAGCTTGGCCTTGACTAGCGGCACAGATACGCAGTATTTT. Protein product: CASSLALTSGTDTQYF.

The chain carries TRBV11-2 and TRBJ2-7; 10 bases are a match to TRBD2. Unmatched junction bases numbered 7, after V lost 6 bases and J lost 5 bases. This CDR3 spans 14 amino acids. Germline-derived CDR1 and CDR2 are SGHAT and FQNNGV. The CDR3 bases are TGTGCCAGCAGAAAAGCGGGAGGGCGCCACGAGCAGTACTTC. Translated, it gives CASRKAGGRHEQYF.

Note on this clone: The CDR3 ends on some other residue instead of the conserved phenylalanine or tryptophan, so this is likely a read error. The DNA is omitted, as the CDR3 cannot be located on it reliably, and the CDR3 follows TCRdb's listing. This chain's CDR3 is CASSLARPGLALRG. This chain uses TRBV11-2 with TRBJ2-3; the DNA was not compared with TRBD2, the D call given in the table. The germline gives CDR1 SGHAT, CDR2 FQNNGV. The CDR3 comprises 14 residues, both ends counted.